This TCR beta chain was found in a study of T-cell reconstitution after alpha-beta-depleted transplantation in children. Findings and limits, study-wide: Newly made T cells mostly supplied T-cell counts and diversity one year after transplant.

Per germline, CDR1 SGHVS and CDR2 FQNEAQ. CDR3 length: 16 residues. Between the trimmed V and J ends, which lost 5 bases and 4 bases, there was a span of 18 bases. As it was prepared, the TCRbeta library received unique molecular identifiers. One entry per CDR3 protein, called by TCRdb with MiXCR from the PCR reads. Found here are fewer than 550,000 distinct CDR3 sequences, about an eighth of them singletons; the top ten hold approximately 15%. In regard to this clonotype: The antigen remains unidentified.

The chain is built from TRBV7-8 and TRBJ2-1; D unresolved. The sequencing here drew on PBMCs, mostly from graft donor cells, taken 180 days after TCRalphabeta/CD19-depleted stem cell transplant. The sequence was obtained from a female patient aged 2 to 10 who had a stem cell transplant for aplastic anemia, so the T cells may come from the graft donor. CDR3 nucleotide sequence: TGTGCCAGCAGCCCGCTCCTCGGAACGCAATACAATGAGCAGTTCTTC. Its protein product is CASSPLLGTQYNEQFF.